The sequence of this TCR beta chain was determined in a study of blood T cells in healthy people across ages (dated by TCRdb to the mid-2010s). With regard to the full study: In model experiments, template switching captured roughly one uniquely barcoded TCR beta cDNA molecule for every two T cells. To track age-related changes in TCR beta repertoire diversity, the study relied on deep sequencing normalized with unique cDNA molecular identifiers. Four age groups were formed from the donors: young (average roughly 16 years), middle-aged (just under 40), aged (around 62) and long-lived (about 80). To avoid experimental bias, donors of different ages were randomly spread across the sequencing lanes. Two additional independent replicas of 1 million unique cDNA reads from the same blood draw were analyzed for two donors (one aged 18 to 30 and one aged 80 or older).

Note on this clonotype: Its antigen remains undetermined. No base quality values were provided; no much bigger clone lies one nucleotide off.

Paper-wide results and their limitations: There was a strong correlation between observed TCR beta diversity and the percentage of naive T cells measured by flow cytometry. Compared with the aged group, the long-lived group had more naive CD4+ T cells, fewer expanded clones and increased TCR diversity, suggesting age selection. Because donor CMV infection status was unknown, age-related changes in expanded clonotypes were potentially confounded. Bulk unsorted PBMC profiling prevented conclusive comparison of naive and antigen-experienced compartments. Estimates of total diversity based on one million sequenced T cells were considered lower bounds and underestimates. As age increased, observed TCR beta diversity per million T cells dropped in a roughly linear way, and a significant reduction was already evident by age roughly 40.

Library creation used 5' RACE. The sequencer listed for this sample is Illumina HiSeq 2500. A second 7 to 11 cycle PCR used a sample-barcoded 5' primer and a J-beta primer mix. A template-switch 5' adaptor carrying 12 random nucleotides introduced a unique molecular identifier onto each TCR beta cDNA molecule. At least 3 million CDR3-containing paired-end reads were obtained from each sample. All of the RNA was converted into first-strand cDNA using the Mint cDNA synthesis kit, with a TRBC-specific oligonucleotide serving as the primer. After uracil-DNA glycosylase treatment, a first 18-cycle PCR used universal primers M1SS and BC2_uni_R on all cDNA. As for how the authors treated the data: For normalization, 1 million high-quality reads, each with a distinct molecular identifier, were randomly selected from each sample. Instead of being binned into consensus sequences, reads that shared molecular identifiers were thrown out. CDR3 identification, clonotype clustering and error correction used MiTCR with a Q25 quality threshold and the strictest error-elimination algorithm. Lower-bound total TCR beta diversity was estimated with a nonparametric unseen species model using Euler transformation. TCRdb trimmed the raw reads at Q25, called clones with MiXCR and kept productive beta chains. Rows merge per CDR3 protein into single entries with the most common DNA and genes. Clone size and V and J calls follow TCRdb, not the original study. The sample table holds 650,000 to 1,000,000 distinct CDR3 sequences, of which less than 60% were seen once. The ten largest clones take up approximately 18% of the sample.

The 40 or so donors, aged about 6 to 100 years, were systemically healthy Caucasian individuals from Russia. Each donor gave ten milliliters of peripheral blood, collected into EDTA-treated Vacutainer tubes. Ficoll-Paque density-gradient centrifugation was used to isolate PBMCs, with at least 7 million obtained per sample. Total RNA, at least 6 micrograms per sample, was extracted from PBMCs with Trizol reagent. The percentages of naive CD45RAhigh/CD27high T cells were determined by flow cytometry on a PBMC aliquot from every donor. This clonotype originated in a man older than 75 in good health. The specimen was blood.

CDR3 protein: CASSEAANTQYF. The nucleotide sequence is given as TGTGCCAGCAGTGAAGCTGCTAATACGCAGTATTTT. This receptor chain uses TRBV2 and TRBJ2-3; the D gene identity is not certain. Including cysteine and phenylalanine, the CDR3 has 12 amino acids. Only the CDR3 portion is preserved as DNA: 36 bases, with reading frame beginning at the first base. For CDR1 and CDR2, the germline V gene lists SNHLY and FYNNEI. Trimming removed 0 bases from V and 7 bases from J, leaving 5 bases between the germline ends. The CDR3 plus the reference TRBV2 and TRBJ2-3 genes for the other parts give the full variable domain: EPEVTQTPSHQVTQMGQEVILRCVPISNHLYFYWYRQILGQKVEFLVSFYNNEISEKSEIFDDQFSVERPDGSNFTLKIRSTKLEDSAMYFCASSEAANTQYFGPGTRLTVL.